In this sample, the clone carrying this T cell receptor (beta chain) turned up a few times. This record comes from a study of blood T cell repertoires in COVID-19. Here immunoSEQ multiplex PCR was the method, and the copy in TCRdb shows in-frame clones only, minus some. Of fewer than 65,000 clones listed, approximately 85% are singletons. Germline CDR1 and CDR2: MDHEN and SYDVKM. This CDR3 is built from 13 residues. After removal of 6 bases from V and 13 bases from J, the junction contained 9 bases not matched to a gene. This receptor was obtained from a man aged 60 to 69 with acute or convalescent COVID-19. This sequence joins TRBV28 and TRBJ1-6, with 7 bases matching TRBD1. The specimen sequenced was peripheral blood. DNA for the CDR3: TGTGCCAGCAGCCCCGGACAGGTGCGTCCCCTCCACTTT. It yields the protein CASSPGQVRPLHF.